One sample yielded the 16 T cell receptor beta chains listed below, sequenced in a study of regulatory T cells in long-lasting Graves disease. As to time point: newly diagnosed GD, antithyroid drugs for less than 3 months. There was RNA extracted from PBMCs, and the TCR library was made from it. Sequencing libraries for TCR beta were prepared with iRepertoire HTBI primers and Arm-PCR of CDR3 regions. Via MiXCR, TCRdb re-called the multiplex PCR reads, giving one row per CDR3 protein. Of 440,000 or so distinct CDR3 sequences in the sample, 15% were seen once. This sample was shared with a second study, whose subject was T cells in Graves' hyperthyroidism and ophthalmopathy.

Sequenced material: peripheral blood mononuclear cells (PBMCs), taken at new diagnosis, from a patient treated with antithyroid drugs. These receptor sequences come from a woman aged 25 to 45 with Graves disease.

This clonotype was seen ten or more times. CDR3 nucleotides: TGTGCCAGCAGTGAAAAACCCCCTAGGGGCCGGGGTCAGCCCCAGCATTTT. Translating gives CASSEKPPRGRGQPQHF. The chain combines TRBV6-1 with TRBJ1-5, with a possible D match to TRBD1 (5 bases). CDR3 size: 17 residues. The germline V gene has CDR1 MNHNS and CDR2 SASEGT. Trimming cost V 2 bases and J 6 bases, with 20 bases left between them.

This clonotype was observed many times. This sequence joins TRBV11-2 and TRBJ2-5; 8 bases map to TRBD2. The germline V gene has CDR1 SGHAT and CDR2 FQNNGV. This CDR3 has 16 amino acids. V gave up 2 bases and J gave up 0 bases; unmatched junction bases: 5. The CDR3 loop is CASSLSISGNQETQYF. CDR3 sequence (DNA): TGTGCCAGCAGCTTAAGTATTAGCGGGAACCAAGAGACCCAGTACTTC.

This clonotype appeared a few times. This sequence joins TRBV27 and TRBJ1-4; perhaps TRBD1 as D (5 bases). The CDR3 is made up of 14 amino acids. CDR1 and CDR2 (germline): MNHEY, SMNVEV (reference sequence). Deletions cut 1 base from V and 4 bases from J, with 7 bases between. The CDR3 region is CASSLYRSNEKLFF. CDR3 nucleotide sequence: TGTGCCAGCAGTTTATACAGGAGTAATGAAAAACTGTTTTTT.

The gene calls are TRBV18 and TRBJ1-4, with D uncertain. The CDR3 is 15 residues long. The V gene lost 2 bases and the J gene lost 5 bases, with 12 bases spanning the gap. Germline values: CDR1 KGHSH, CDR2 LQKENI. The CDR3 region is CASSPGEGRNEKLFF. The CDR3 coding sequence is TGTGCCAGCTCACCAGGAGAAGGAAGGAATGAAAAACTGTTTTTT.

The sample holds many counts of this clonotype. The V gene is TRBV10-1, the J gene TRBJ2-5, with TRBD1 matching over 8 bases. CDR3 length: 14 residues. V lost 5 bases to trimming and J lost 5 bases; unmatched junction nucleotides: 7. Germline V gives CDR1 WNHNN, CDR2 SYGVQD (reference sequence). The CDR3 loop is CASSSQGAGETQYF. Here the CDR3 DNA reads TGCGCCAGCAGTTCGCAGGGGGCCGGGGAGACCCAGTACTTC.

This clonotype came up a few times. The V and J genes are TRBV6-2 or TRBV6-3 and TRBJ2-1, with D perhaps matching TRBD2 (6 bases). The germline V gene encodes CDR1 MNHEY and CDR2 SVGEGT. V lost 7 bases and J 2 bases, leaving 21 bases between the germline ends. The CDR3 sequence is 17 residues long. The CDR3 reads CASNSPVGRGTYNEQFF. DNA for the CDR3: TGTGCCAGCAATTCGCCCGTCGGGAGAGGGACCTACAATGAGCAGTTCTTC.

There are a few counts of this clonotype. The chain joins TRBV10-1 to TRBJ2-7; D uncertain. The ends were cut back, 6 bases at V and 2 bases at J, with 11 bases in the middle. CDR3 size: 13 residues. In germline, CDR1 is WNHNN, CDR2 SYGVQD (reference sequence). The CDR3, as DNA: TGCGCCAGCAGCTCCGGCGAAACCTACGAGCAGTACTTC. The encoded protein is CASSSGETYEQYF.

Comments on this clonotype: A junction end diverges from the germline sequence, so it may reflect a read error. The V call is TRBV28, the J call TRBJ2-7, with D possibly being TRBD1 (6 bases). The germline V gene encodes CDR1 MDHEN and CDR2 SYDVKM. The CDR3 runs 14 residues. As DNA, the CDR3 is TGTGCCAGCAGACCCGGGACACCCTCCTGCGAGCAGTACTTC. Translating it yields CASRPGTPSCEQYF.

This clonotype was picked up many times. The rearrangement joins TRBV7-2 to TRBJ2-7; 13 nucleotides align to TRBD2. This CDR3 is 15 amino acids long. V lost 5 bases, J lost 7 bases, and 8 bases stayed unmatched. The germline V gene has CDR1 SGHTA and CDR2 FQGNSA. CDR3 loop: CASSPPGLAGREQYF. CDR3 sequence (DNA): TGTGCCAGCAGCCCCCCGGGACTAGCGGGACGAGAGCAGTACTTC.

This clonotype was seen a handful of times. The rearrangement joins TRBV19 to TRBJ2-1; TRBD2 matches at 13 bases. The DNA end is more similar to TRBJ2-5, so the J call may be wrong. Germline V gene sequence: CDR1 LNHDA, CDR2 SQIVND (reference sequence). The CDR3 extends over 15 amino acids. In DNA, the CDR3 is TGTGCCAGTTCCGGGACTAGCGGGATTGGAGAGACCCAGTACTTC. Amino acid sequence: CASSGTSGIGETQYF.

This clonotype was seen many times. This chain joins TRBV5-6 and TRBJ2-7; D might be TRBD2 (5 bases). This CDR3 spans 15 amino acids. V lost 2 bases and J lost 2, with 14 bases in between. The V gene's germline CDR1 is SGHDT and CDR2 YYEEEE. The CDR3 DNA sequence: TGTGCCAGCAGCTTAGGCCTAGCCGATACCTACGAGCAGTACTTC. It is translated as CASSLGLADTYEQYF.

Only a few counts were recorded for this clonotype. The junction and the germline gene differ at one end; a read error may be behind it. This chain links TRBV7-2 with TRBJ2-3; 16 nucleotides match TRBD2. Per germline, CDR1 SGHTA and CDR2 FQGNSA. This CDR3 contains 13 residues. The DNA for the CDR3 is TGTGCCAGCAGCTTAGGGGGACTAGCGGGAGGGCCTTTT. Amino acid sequence: CASSLGGLAGGPF.

This clonotype was recorded at least ten times. The gene calls are TRBV20-1 and TRBJ2-3; D possibly corresponds to TRBD1 (5 bases). The germline gives CDR1 DFQATT, CDR2 SNEGSKA (reference sequence). Trimming removed 6 bases at V and 3 bases at J, with 10 bases between. The CDR3 runs to 12 residues. CDR3 sequence: CSAARATDTQYF. CDR3 in DNA: TGCAGTGCGGCCAGGGCGACAGATACGCAGTATTTT.

V gene TRBV29-1 combines with J gene TRBJ2-3, with D perhaps TRBD2 (6 bases). The V and J ends lost 8 bases and 4 bases respectively, with 16 bases between them. The CDR3 totals 13 residues. The germline V gene has CDR1 SQVTM and CDR2 ANQGSEA. The CDR3 nucleotides are TGCAGCTACCGCGGAGGGCAGGCAGATACGCAGTATTTT. Translation gives CSYRGGQADTQYF.

This clonotype showed up many times. The genes are TRBV28 and TRBJ1-2; D unclear. CDR3 length: 14 residues. CDR1 and CDR2 (germline): MDHEN, SYDVKM. Trimming cost V 3 bases and J 1 base, with 9 bases left between them. The CDR3 loop reads CASSLHRVNYGYTF. CDR3 DNA: TGTGCCAGCAGTTTGCACAGAGTTAACTATGGCTACACCTTC.

This clonotype was picked up many times. V gene TRBV5-1 combines with J gene TRBJ2-1; 14 positions agree with TRBD2. The germline CDR1 and CDR2 sequences are SGHRS and YFSETQ. V lost 4 bases and J lost 12; bases outside the gene matches: 9. The CDR3 is 15 amino acids. CDR3 sequence reads: CASSPPGLAGVGQFF. The CDR3 nucleotides are TGCGCCAGCAGCCCCCCGGGACTAGCGGGAGTGGGGCAGTTCTTC.